One and the same sample provided the 27 T cell receptor beta chains below, sequenced in a study of memory CD4+ T cells and cytomegalovirus serostatus. The repertoire was sequenced with immunoSEQ multiplex PCR; TCRdb's copy has only in-frame clones and lacks some. The data show around 63,000 clones, roughly 76% seen once. The sort gate was single viable CD3+CD4+CD8-CD45RO+ cells for memory CD4+ T cells. Sequenced material: memory CD4+ T cells from blood. The source of these receptors is an adult in good health and CMV-seropositive.

The CDR3 protein is CASSPEVETVYGYTF. The CDR3, as DNA: TGTGCCAGCTCACCAGAGGTCGAAACAGTCTATGGCTACACCTTC. The genes are TRBV18 and TRBJ1-2; no firm D call. The V gene's germline CDR1 is KGHSH and CDR2 LQKENI. Trimming took off 2 bases at V and 4 bases at J, with 14 bases between the two ends. CDR3 length: 15 amino acids.

This clone occurred a few times. The CDR3 nucleotides are TGCGCCAGCAGCCAAGATATACCAGAAAGGAAGCAGTACTTC. Protein: CASSQDIPERKQYF. The chain links TRBV4-1 to TRBJ2-7; no clear D. Germline lookup yields CDR1 MGHRA and CDR2 YSYEKL. The CDR3 has 14 amino acids. V lost 0 bases and J 8 bases, leaving 14 bases between the germline ends.

This clone was detected only a few times. The J gene is TRBJ1-3, the V gene TRBV6-6, with no clear D. There are 14 residues in the CDR3. The germline V gene encodes CDR1 MNHNY and CDR2 SVGAGI (reference sequence). Trimming pared 7 bases from V and 4 bases from J, leaving 14 bases between. The DNA for the CDR3 is TGTGCCAGCATCCGTGGAGGGCAGGGAAACACCATATATTTT. Translation gives CASIRGGQGNTIYF.

V usage is TRBV5-4 and J usage is TRBJ2-1, with 7 bases identical to TRBD2. The germline V gene has CDR1 SGHNT and CDR2 YYREEE (reference sequence). The CDR3 covers 15 residues. Trimming cost V 1 base and J 8 bases; bases outside gene matches: 9. The CDR3 spells CASSLKSGITDEQFF. In DNA form, the CDR3 reads TGTGCCAGCAGCTTGAAGAGCGGGATAACGGATGAGCAGTTCTTC. The full variable domain, completed using reference TRBV5-4 and TRBJ2-1, is ETGVTQSPTHLIKTRGQQVTLRCSSQSGHNTVSWYQQALGQGPQFIFQYYREEENGRGNFPPRFSGLQFPNYSSELNVNALELDDSALYLCASSLKSGITDEQFFGPGTRLTVL.

The chain has TRBV4-1 and TRBJ1-1; no clear D. The CDR3 is 14 residues long. With 1 base removed from V and 0 bases from J, the gap between germline ends came to 6 bases. The germline V gene encodes CDR1 MGHRA and CDR2 YSYEKL. CDR3 coding DNA: TGCGCCAGCAGCCAAGGACCTTTGAACACTGAAGCTTTCTTT. It codes for CASSQGPLNTEAFF.

V gene TRBV5-1 combines with J gene TRBJ1-1; D might be TRBD1 (5 bases). The CDR3 runs 13 residues. Trimming shortened V by 0 bases and J by 6 bases, and 9 bases separated the two germline ends. Germline V gives CDR1 SGHRS, CDR2 YFSETQ. The CDR3 region has the DNA TGCGCCAGCAGCTTGGGGGGCGCGGCTGAAGCTTTCTTT. Its translation is CASSLGGAAEAFF.

This clone has just a few counts. This sequence joins TRBV5-8 and TRBJ1-2; D is ambiguous. Trimming removed 0 bases at V and 4 bases at J, with 13 bases between. This CDR3 comprises 15 residues. Germline values: CDR1 SGHTS, CDR2 YDEGEE. CDR3 nucleotides: TGTGCCAGCAGCTTGGTAGGGATATCAACCTATGGCTACACCTTC. Protein: CASSLVGISTYGYTF.

The chain combines TRBV10-3 with TRBJ1-2; no clear D gene. CDR1 and CDR2 (germline): ENHRY, SYGVKD. CDR3 length: 16 residues. Trimming took 0 bases from V and 8 from J, leaving 19 bases between them. The CDR3 coding sequence is TGTGCCATCAGTGAGTCTGCAGGCACGATTATGGGCGGCTACACCTTC. Translated: CAISESAGTIMGGYTF.

The chain employs TRBV2 and TRBJ2-3; no clear D. Germline CDR1 and CDR2: SNHLY and FYNNEI. The CDR3 has 14 residues. Trimming stripped 2 bases from V and 2 bases from J, with 8 bases between. The CDR3 here is CASSEPRATDTQYF. CDR3 DNA: TGTGCCAGCAGTGAACCCCGAGCCACAGATACGCAGTATTTT. Combining the CDR3 with reference TRBV2 and TRBJ2-3 gives the whole variable domain EPEVTQTPSHQVTQMGQEVILRCVPISNHLYFYWYRQILGQKVEFLVSFYNNEISEKSEIFDDQFSVERPDGSNFTLKIRSTKLEDSAMYFCASSEPRATDTQYFGPGTRLTVL.

The rearrangement uses TRBV19 and TRBJ2-3; D is unclear. Germline-derived CDR1 and CDR2 are LNHDA and SQIVND (reference sequence). The V and J ends lost 5 bases and 10 bases respectively, with 10 bases between them. The CDR3 extends over 11 amino acids. In DNA, the CDR3 is TGTGCCAGTAGTGCGAACGGACCGCAGTATTTT. Its translation: CASSANGPQYF.

The rearrangement uses TRBV5-1 and TRBJ2-2; D assignment may be TRBD1 or TRBD2 (6 bases each). The V gene lost 0 bases and the J gene lost 5 bases, with 14 bases spanning the gap. This CDR3 is built from 16 residues. From germline, CDR1 is SGHRS and CDR2 YFSETQ. The CDR3: CASSLVPGADTGELFF. The CDR3, as DNA: TGCGCCAGCAGCTTGGTTCCGGGGGCGGATACCGGGGAGCTGTTTTTT.

This clone appeared once. The rearrangement joins TRBV5-1 to TRBJ1-1; maybe TRBD1 (5 bases). The germline gives CDR1 SGHRS, CDR2 YFSETQ. V gave up 0 bases and J gave up 2 bases, with 11 bases separating them. The CDR3 extends over 15 amino acids. Written as DNA, the CDR3 is TGCGCCAGCAGCTTGGTGAGGGGCGCAAACACTGAAGCTTTCTTT. Its translation: CASSLVRGANTEAFF.

V usage is TRBV27 and J usage is TRBJ1-1; D is unresolved. The CDR3 totals 13 residues. Trimming pared 5 bases from V and 4 bases from J, leaving 11 bases between. Germline values: CDR1 MNHEY, CDR2 SMNVEV (reference sequence). The CDR3 spells CASSQIQSTEAFF. In DNA, the CDR3 is TGTGCCAGCAGTCAAATACAGAGCACTGAAGCTTTCTTT.

V usage is TRBV11-2 and J usage is TRBJ1-4; D perhaps matches TRBD1 (5 bases). V was clipped by 5 bases and J by 5 bases, with 15 bases between them. CDR3 length: 15 residues. CDR1 and CDR2 from the germline V gene are SGHAT and FQNNGV. The CDR3 loop reads CASSEFRGGNEKLFF. In DNA form, the CDR3 reads TGTGCCAGCAGCGAATTTCGGGGGGGGAATGAAAAACTGTTTTTT.

The chain links TRBV5-1 to TRBJ2-3, with 11 bases aligning to TRBD2. Germline assignment: CDR1 SGHRS and CDR2 YFSETQ. The CDR3 is made up of 16 amino acids. V dropped 2 bases and J dropped 4; count of bases not matched to a gene: 6. The DNA of the CDR3 is TGCGCCAGCAGCTTAGTTGGTAGCGGGGGGGCAGATACGCAGTATTTT. Its translation: CASSLVGSGGADTQYF.

The chain is built from TRBV5-1 and TRBJ2-7; possibly TRBD1 or TRBD2 for D (6 bases each). Germline loops: CDR1 SGHRS, CDR2 YFSETQ. CDR3 length: 14 residues. Trimming stripped 4 bases from V and 3 bases from J, with 14 bases between. CDR3 in amino acids: CASSPPGGGYEQYF. The CDR3 region has the DNA TGCGCCAGCAGCCCACCAGGAGGGGGCTACGAGCAGTACTTC.

The gene calls are TRBV29-1 and TRBJ1-2; TRBD1 might be the D (5 bases). The V gene lost 7 bases and the J gene lost 0 bases, with 12 bases spanning the gap. This CDR3 comprises 13 residues. Germline V gene lookup returns CDR1 SQVTM and CDR2 ANQGSEA. CDR3 region: CSARQHPNYGYTF. CDR3 nucleotides: TGCAGCGCCCGACAGCACCCTAACTATGGCTACACCTTC.

The V and J genes are TRBV19 and TRBJ1-4, with a weak D call TRBD1 (5 bases). Germline CDR1 is LNHDA and CDR2 is SQIVND (reference sequence). V was cut by 3 bases and J by 0 bases, with 17 bases left in between. The CDR3 contains 18 residues. The CDR3 coding sequence is TGTGCCAGTAGTATCTCAAGGGACGGAGGGGCAACTAATGAAAAACTGTTTTTT. Translated, it gives CASSISRDGGATNEKLFF. The full variable domain, completed using reference TRBV19 and TRBJ1-4, is DGGITQSPKYLFRKEGQNVTLSCEQNLNHDAMYWYRQDPGQGLRLIYYSQIVNDFQKGDIAEGYSVSREKKESFPLTVTSAQKNPTAFYLCASSISRDGGATNEKLFFGSGTQLSVL.

V usage is TRBV28 and J usage is TRBJ2-5; D is tentatively TRBD1 or TRBD2 (6 bases each). This CDR3 has 12 amino acids. Trimming cost V 10 bases and J 5 bases, with 14 bases left between them. Germline V gene data show CDR1 as MDHEN and CDR2 as SYDVKM. This CDR3 is CATRTGAETQYF. In DNA form, the CDR3 reads TGTGCCACGCGGACGGGGGCCGAGACCCAGTACTTC.

The rearrangement links TRBV10-3 to TRBJ1-3, with D possibly matching TRBD1 (5 bases). The CDR3 extends over 16 amino acids. Trimming took off 4 bases at V and 4 bases at J, with 17 bases between the two ends. Germline-derived CDR1 and CDR2 are ENHRY and SYGVKD. CDR3 sequence: CAISALEGIQGNTIYF. In DNA form, the CDR3 reads TGTGCCATCAGTGCTCTTGAGGGGATTCAAGGAAACACCATATATTTT.

A note on this clone: The junction departs from the called germline gene at one end, perhaps through a read error. The rearrangement uses TRBV4-2 and TRBJ1-2, with D maybe TRBD1 (5 bases). Germline V gene lookup returns CDR1 LGHNA and CDR2 YNFKEQ. The CDR3 runs to 15 residues. The CDR3 nucleotides are TGTGCCAGCAGACAAGGCAGTGGGGCCTACTATGGCTACACCTTC. Translating gives CASRQGSGAYYGYTF.

This chain links TRBV6-1 with TRBJ1-1; D is unclear. This CDR3 is 12 amino acids long. Germline assignment: CDR1 MNHNS and CDR2 SASEGT. V was pared by 6 bases and J by 0 bases, with 5 bases between. The CDR3 coding sequence is TGTGCCAGCAGCCCCATGAACACTGAAGCTTTCTTT. The encoded protein is CASSPMNTEAFF.

The rearrangement uses TRBV5-1 and TRBJ2-3; TRBD2 matches at 8 bases. Germline V gene lookup returns CDR1 SGHRS and CDR2 YFSETQ. The V gene end was trimmed by 8 bases and the J gene end by 1 base; junction bases not matched to a gene: 3. The CDR3 has 13 amino acids. Written as DNA, the CDR3 is TGCGCCAGTGGGCGGGGGGGCACAGATACGCAGTATTTT. Its translation is CASGRGGTDTQYF. Full variable domain (outside the CDR3, taken from reference TRBV5-1 and TRBJ2-3): KAGVTQTPRYLIKTRGQQVTLSCSPISGHRSVSWYQQTPGQGLQFLFEYFSETQRNKGNFPGRFSGRQFSNSRSEMNVSTLELGDSALYLCASGRGGTDTQYFGPGTRLTVL.

V gene TRBV18 combines with J gene TRBJ2-7, with 9 nucleotides matching TRBD1. The trim removed 3 bases at V and 6 bases at J, leaving 0 bases unmatched. This CDR3 is built from 12 residues. Germline assignment: CDR1 KGHSH and CDR2 LQKENI. CDR3 in DNA: TGTGCCAGCTCACCGGACAGGGGCGAGCAGTACTTC. The encoded protein is CASSPDRGEQYF.

The chain has TRBV2 and TRBJ2-7; D is uncertain. V shed 2 bases and J shed 2 bases, with 16 bases lying between them. The CDR3 totals 16 residues. Germline CDR1 SNHLY, CDR2 FYNNEI. In DNA, the CDR3 is TGTGCCAGCAGTGAACGCATTACGAACCCCCCCTACGAGCAGTACTTC. Translation: CASSERITNPPYEQYF.

V gene TRBV4-1 combines with J gene TRBJ1-4; 9 nucleotides agree with TRBD1. The germline V gene encodes CDR1 MGHRA and CDR2 YSYEKL. V lost 5 bases and J lost 1; bases outside the gene matches: 2. This CDR3 region has 15 residues. CDR3: CASSGTGLTNEKLFF. In nucleotides, the CDR3 is TGCGCCAGCAGCGGGACAGGGCTAACTAATGAAAAACTGTTTTTT.

The chain uses TRBV28 and TRBJ1-1; D gene unclear. Trimming removed 4 bases from V and 0 bases from J, with 3 bases in between. The CDR3 spans 12 residues. Germline CDR1 is MDHEN and CDR2 is SYDVKM. The CDR3 region is CASSSVNTEAFF. CDR3 DNA sequence: TGTGCCAGCAGTTCCGTGAACACTGAAGCTTTCTTT.